This T cell receptor (beta chain) stems from a study of T cells in Graves' hyperthyroidism and ophthalmopathy. In regard to this clonotype: Its antigen is not known.

Study observations and caveats: Ophthalmopathy could be told apart from stable hyperthyroidism with a 13 V-J model.

The investigators amplified TCR beta CDR3 regions from RNA transcripts. Primed by the HTBI set, a first-round RT-PCR was run on the TCR CDR3. A single record per CDR3 protein comes from TCRdb applying MiXCR to the multiplex PCR reads. The sample lists about 300,000 distinct CDR3 sequences; less than 20% were seen once. Uncontrolled infection, other autoimmune disease, pregnancy or lactation led to exclusion. On the basis of clinical symptoms, serum thyroxine and TRAb, thyroid ultrasound and orbital computed tomography, diagnoses were made. Between the trimmed V and J ends, which lost 6 bases and 3 bases, there was a span of 15 bases. Germline loops: CDR1 LNHDA, CDR2 SQIVND (reference sequence). The CDR3 contains 15 residues.

This sequence originates from a man aged 45-65 years with Graves' ophthalmopathy. The chain combines TRBV19 with TRBJ2-1; D perhaps matches TRBD2 (5 bases). The sample was blood. The CDR3 DNA reads as TGTGCCAGTAGCCCCGCCAGCGGTCTCTACAATGAGCAGTTCTTC. Protein sequence: CASSPASGLYNEQFF. The whole variable domain, remainder taken from reference TRBV19 and TRBJ2-1, is DGGITQSPKYLFRKEGQNVTLSCEQNLNHDAMYWYRQDPGQGLRLIYYSQIVNDFQKGDIAEGYSVSREKKESFPLTVTSAQKNPTAFYLCASSPASGLYNEQFFGPGTRLTVL.